This TCR beta chain was captured in a study of T cell repertoires in cytomegalovirus infection. The study's findings and limits: Using cumulative public TCR beta family frequency, the authors identified those who carried CMV together with the relevant HLA. Across the ex vivo response, the dominant clonotypes were HLA-C-restricted CMV-specific TCR beta clonotypes.

TCRdb used MiXCR to reprocess the reads, holding one entry per CDR3 protein. The sample has about 530,000 distinct CDR3 sequences, 26% seen once. A single count supports this clonotype. As yet, its antigen is unknown. The CDR3 extends over 15 amino acids. The germline CDR1 and CDR2 sequences are KGHSH and LQKENI. Trimming took 2 bases from V and 0 from J, leaving 8 bases between them. Sequencing was performed on PBMCs. This sequence joins TRBV18 and TRBJ1-3; D unclear. The TCR originated in a human donor in good health (CMV status not recorded). Some clones in this sample may be carry-over from other donors' samples. DNA of the CDR3: TGTGCCAGCTCACCAGCGGCGAGCTCTGGAAACACCATATATTTT. This translates into CASSPAASSGNTIYF. Using reference TRBV18 and TRBJ1-3 for the parts outside the CDR3, the full variable domain is NAGVMQNPRHLVRRRGQEARLRCSPMKGHSHVYWYRQLPEEGLKFMVYLQKENIIDESGMPKERFSAEFPKEGPSILRIQQVVRGDSAAYFCASSPAASSGNTIYFGEGSWLTVV.